This T cell receptor (beta chain) was identified during a study of blood T cell repertoires in COVID-19. Study-level information: Researchers got acute and convalescent COVID-19 samples from the United States, Italy and Spain. PBMCs, B-cell-depleted T cells, or T cells provided the cDNA or gDNA that made up the material.

This clone was seen once. Trimming left V 5 bases short and J 6 bases short, with 14 bases between. CDR3 length equals 13 residues. Germline V CDR1 and CDR2: PRHDT, FYEKMQ (reference sequence). Original handling: Amplification of reference gene primers provided the estimated nucleated cell counts. The repertoire was sequenced with immunoSEQ multiplex PCR; TCRdb's copy has only in-frame clones and lacks some. From that table come the V and J calls and clone size; the DNA was used to work out D and trimming. This sample has 55,000 to 80,000 clones, with around 88% found just once. This chain uses TRBV13 with TRBJ2-7; possible D gene TRBD1, 5 bases. Sequences were obtained from peripheral blood. The sequence derives from a man in his fifties or sixties with active COVID-19. The CDR3 loop is CASSVMQGSEQYF. The CDR3 bases are TGTGCCAGCAGCGTCATGCAGGGTAGCGAGCAGTACTTC.